These T cell receptor beta chains were read from a single sample in a study of type 1 regulatory T cells. TCRdb independently ran MiXCR on the reads; one entry per CDR3 protein. The sample lists over 90,000 distinct CDR3 sequences; roughly 30% were seen once. The sample comprised CD4+ T cells, either the whole sample or a sorted fraction (not recorded which). Receptors were obtained from a human donor in good health. CDR3s include the opening cysteine and the closing phenylalanine or tryptophan. A D gene is named only where the DNA matches it firmly. Clone size appears in some rows only: once, few, many, or a class for an expanded clone.

j_gene	v_gene	d_gene	abundance	CDR3aa	CDR3nt
TRBJ2-7	TRBV10-3	TRBD1	few	CAISDRRWGQGREQYF	TGTGCCATCAGTGATCGTAGATGGGGACAGGGGAGGGAGCAGTACTTC
TRBJ2-3	TRBV6-5	NA	NA	CASSYSGELGTDTQYF	TGTGCCAGCAGTTACTCAGGGGAATTGGGCACAGATACGCAGTATTTT
TRBJ1-5	TRBV29-1	NA	few	CSVEEGGTGNQPQHF	TGCAGCGTTGAAGAGGGGGGCACGGGCAATCAGCCCCAGCATTTT
TRBJ2-1	TRBV5-1	NA	NA	CASATDYGSYNEQFF	TGCGCCAGTGCAACGGACTATGGCTCCTACAATGAGCAGTTCTTC
TRBJ1-5	TRBV20-1	TRBD1	few	CSARDTREGQAGQPQHF	TGCAGTGCTAGAGATACGCGGGAGGGACAGGCAGGTCAGCCCCAGCATTTT
TRBJ1-1	TRBV28	NA	few	CASIPGNTEAFF	TGTGCCAGCATCCCGGGGAACACTGAAGCTTTCTTT
TRBJ1-2	TRBV7-2	TRBD1	once	CASSLALGQNYGYTF	TGTGCCAGCAGCTTAGCGCTGGGACAGAACTATGGCTACACCTTC
TRBJ2-1	TRBV29-1	NA	NA	CSVGAGEQFF	TGCAGCGTTGGGGCGGGTGAGCAGTTCTTC
TRBJ2-1	TRBV19	TRBD2	NA	CASSTPIGRLAAPYNEQFF	TGTGCCAGTAGTACCCCCATAGGTCGACTAGCTGCCCCCTACAATGAGCAGTTCTTC
TRBJ2-4	TRBV27	NA	NA	CASSLKTQLAKNIQYF	TGTGCCAGCAGTTTAAAGACACAACTAGCCAAAAACATTCAGTACTTC
TRBJ2-2	TRBV7-2	TRBD2	NA	CASSPRTRVIGELFF	TGTGCCAGCAGCCCGCGGACTAGAGTAATCGGGGAGCTGTTTTTT
TRBJ2-7	TRBV20-1	NA	NA	CSASGTKSYEQYF	TGCAGTGCTAGTGGTACTAAGTCCTACGAGCAGTACTTC
TRBJ2-7	TRBV18	NA	NA	CASSPRESYEQYF	TGTGCCAGCTCACCACGAGAGTCCTACGAGCAGTACTTC
TRBJ2-5	TRBV6-2/TRBV6-3	NA	NA	CASSYSGYGETQYF	TGTGCCAGCAGTTATTCAGGGTACGGAGAGACCCAGTACTTC
TRBJ1-5	TRBV28	NA	NA	CASSYSFGGRHSNQPQHF	TGTGCCAGCAGTTACTCATTCGGGGGCAGACATAGCAATCAGCCCCAGCATTTT
TRBJ2-7	TRBV5-4	NA	NA	CASSLEVRDHEQYF	TGTGCCAGCAGCTTGGAAGTCAGGGACCACGAGCAGTACTTC
TRBJ2-3	TRBV20-1	TRBD2	NA	CSARVAGGFTDTQYF	TGCAGTGCTAGAGTCGCGGGAGGCTTCACAGATACGCAGTATTTT
TRBJ2-7	TRBV19	TRBD1	NA	CASSAPTGSSYEQYF	TGTGCCAGTAGTGCACCGACAGGGTCCTCCTACGAGCAGTACTTC
TRBJ2-7	TRBV30	NA	NA	CAWRNPGEYYEQYF	TGTGCCTGGAGGAACCCCGGGGAATACTACGAGCAGTACTTC
TRBJ2-5	TRBV5-1	TRBD2	few	CASSLELAGLGETQYF	TGCGCCAGCAGCTTGGAACTAGCGGGACTGGGCGAGACCCAGTACTTC
TRBJ2-2	TRBV5-4	TRBD2	NA	CASSRREGLDGELFF	TGTGCCAGCAGTCGGCGGGAGGGCCTTGACGGGGAGCTGTTTTTT
TRBJ1-2	TRBV20-1	TRBD1	NA	CSARDVGGLYGYTF	TGCAGTGCTAGAGATGTAGGGGGCCTCTATGGCTACACCTTC